This TCR beta chain was recovered during a study of technical replicates of blood from several donors. Sequencing was performed with immunoSEQ multiplex PCR; in TCRdb, only in-frame clones are kept and a portion is missing. The sample consists of tens of thousands of clones, about 89% of them appearing once. V dropped 2 bases and J dropped 2 bases, with 7 bases sitting between them. Germline assignment: CDR1 WNHNN and CDR2 SYGVQD (reference sequence). The CDR3 runs to 14 residues. The V and J genes are TRBV10-1 and TRBJ2-1; no clear D. The source material was T cells isolated from PBMCs. This receptor was taken from a human donor in good health. In DNA form, the CDR3 reads TGCGCCAGCAGTGAGGGTACGGCCTACAATGAGCAGTTCTTC. As protein: CASSEGTAYNEQFF.